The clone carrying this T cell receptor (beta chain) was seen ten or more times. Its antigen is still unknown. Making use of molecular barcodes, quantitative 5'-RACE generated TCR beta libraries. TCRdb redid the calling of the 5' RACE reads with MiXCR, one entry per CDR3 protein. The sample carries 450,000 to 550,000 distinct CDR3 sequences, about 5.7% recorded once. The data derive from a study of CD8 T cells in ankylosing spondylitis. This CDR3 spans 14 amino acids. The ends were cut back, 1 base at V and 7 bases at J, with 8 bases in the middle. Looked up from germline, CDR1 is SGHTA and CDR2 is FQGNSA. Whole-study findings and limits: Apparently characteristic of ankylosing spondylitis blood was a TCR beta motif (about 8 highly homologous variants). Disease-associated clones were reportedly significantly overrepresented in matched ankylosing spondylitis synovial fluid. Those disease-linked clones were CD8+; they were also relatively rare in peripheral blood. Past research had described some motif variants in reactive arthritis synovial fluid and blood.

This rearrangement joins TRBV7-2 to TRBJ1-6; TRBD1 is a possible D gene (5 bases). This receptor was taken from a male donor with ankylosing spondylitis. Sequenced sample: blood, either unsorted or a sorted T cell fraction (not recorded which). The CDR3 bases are TGTGCCAGCAGCTTAGAAGGGGCGAATTCACCCCTCCACTTT. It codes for CASSLEGANSPLHF.